This TCR beta chain was identified during a study of metastatic and nonmetastatic thyroid tumors. About the research overall: Blood and tumor or nodule tissue repertoires from malignant and benign thyroid patients were compared. Study-level results: Within blood and tumor, benign nodules reportedly had significantly lower TCR beta diversity than malignant thyroid tumors did.

Per the authors' pipeline: The study's classifier, a distant-metastasis tool for papillary thyroid cancer, was built using CDR3 differences across clinicopathological groups. MiXCR reprocessed the PCR reads for TCRdb. The V and J calls were not made by the authors but by TCRdb's processing. The sample lists about 27,000 clones, about 13% occurring once. The CDR3 has 17 amino acids. The germline gives CDR1 MNHEY, CDR2 SVGEGT. V was pared by 2 bases and J by 8 bases, with 13 bases of the junction left unmatched. This clone has a count of ten or more. Its antigen is undetermined. The entire patient cohort was treatment-naive prior to thyroid surgery.

The sequenced sample was blood. The V and J genes are TRBV6-2 or TRBV6-3 and TRBJ2-1, with 9 positions matching TRBD1. The receptor was isolated from a female donor with papillary thyroid cancer or a benign thyroid nodule (not recorded which). Some clones in this sample may be carry-over from other donors' samples. For the CDR3, the DNA is TGTGCCAGCAGTTACCCGTCTTCCGGGACAGGGTTCGATGAGCAGTTCTTC. Translation gives CASSYPSSGTGFDEQFF.